One TCR beta chain is described in this entry. This sample stems from a study of cytomegalovirus exposure and HLA in healthy donors. Primers for the PCR totalled 60 Vbeta and 13 Jbeta. Method: immunoSEQ multiplex PCR; TCRdb's copy keeps in-frame clones and lacks some. The sample carries 85,000 to 100,000 clones, approximately 89% recorded once. Nominal health characterized the donors when sampled, though unrecorded immune exposures were likely. CDR3 length: 13 residues. In germline, CDR1 is SNHLY, CDR2 FYNNEI. V lost 7 bases, J lost 4 bases, and 7 bases stayed unmatched. This TCR was sampled from a man in his thirties or forties in good health and CMV-seropositive. Sample: PBMCs. The genes are TRBV2 and TRBJ2-7; 7 bases align to TRBD2. CDR3 in DNA: TGTGCCAGCACAGAGGCGGGAGTTTACGAGCAGTACTTC. This translates into CASTEAGVYEQYF.